Presented here are 18 T cell receptor beta chains from one specimen sequenced in a study of cytomegalovirus exposure and HLA in healthy donors. Primers: 60 Vbeta forward and 13 Jbeta reverse. Here immunoSEQ multiplex PCR was the method, and the copy in TCRdb shows in-frame clones only, minus some. The data show about 240,000 clones, approximately 84% seen once. Sequenced input: PBMCs. The receptor source for this set is a girl aged 2 to 10 in good health and CMV-seronegative.

The rearrangement links TRBV2 to TRBJ2-2, with TRBD1 matching 7 bases. The CDR3 loop spans 15 amino acids. The trim removed 4 bases at V and 3 bases at J, leaving 5 bases unmatched. Germline CDR1 SNHLY, CDR2 FYNNEI. The CDR3 DNA is TGTGCCAGCAGTGGCCGGGACAGACACACCGGGGAGCTGTTTTTT. It encodes CASSGRDRHTGELFF. Together with reference TRBV2 and TRBJ2-2, the CDR3 gives the full variable domain: EPEVTQTPSHQVTQMGQEVILRCVPISNHLYFYWYRQILGQKVEFLVSFYNNEISEKSEIFDDQFSVERPDGSNFTLKIRSTKLEDSAMYFCASSGRDRHTGELFFGEGSRLTVL.

The rearrangement joins TRBV12-5 to TRBJ1-2, with D possibly being TRBD1 (5 bases). Trimming removed 1 base from V and 4 bases from J, with 10 bases in between. This CDR3 contains 14 residues. Germline assignment: CDR1 LGHNT and CDR2 FRNRAP. The CDR3 nucleotides read TGTGCTAGTGGTTTGGCGGGGGGGACCTATGGCTACACCTTC. It codes for CASGLAGGTYGYTF. Full variable domain (outside the CDR3, taken from reference TRBV12-5 and TRBJ1-2): DARVTQTPRHKVTEMGQEVTMRCQPILGHNTVFWYRQTMMQGLELLAYFRNRAPLDDSGMPKDRFSAEMPDATLATLKIQPSEPRDSAVYFCASGLAGGTYGYTFGSGTRLTVV.

The genes are TRBV2 and TRBJ2-4; 8 bases are a match to TRBD2. Germline lookup yields CDR1 SNHLY and CDR2 FYNNEI. With V trimmed by 4 bases and J by 3 bases, 5 bases remained unmatched. The CDR3 totals 15 residues. Here the CDR3 DNA reads TGTGCCAGCAGTGCCGGGGGGGTGGGCAAAAACATTCAGTACTTC. The encoded protein is CASSAGGVGKNIQYF.

The rearrangement joins TRBV5-1 to TRBJ2-2; D is possibly TRBD2 (6 bases). V was clipped by 4 bases and J by 5 bases, with 18 bases between them. Germline V lookup: CDR1 SGHRS, CDR2 YFSETQ. The CDR3 runs to 16 residues. The CDR3 loop reads CASSPGLVGRTGELFF. In nucleotides, the CDR3 is TGCGCCAGCAGCCCGGGACTCGTGGGAAGGACCGGGGAGCTGTTTTTT. Variable domain in full (rest from reference TRBV5-1 and TRBJ2-2): KAGVTQTPRYLIKTRGQQVTLSCSPISGHRSVSWYQQTPGQGLQFLFEYFSETQRNKGNFPGRFSGRQFSNSRSEMNVSTLELGDSALYLCASSPGLVGRTGELFFGEGSRLTVL.

The V gene is TRBV9, the J gene TRBJ1-6; D gene ambiguous. The germline V and J ends were trimmed by 4 bases and 8 bases, with 16 bases remaining between them. Germline values: CDR1 SGDLS, CDR2 YYNGEE. This CDR3 has 15 residues. The CDR3 region has the DNA TGTGCCAGCAGCTCTTCGCCGGGATCCTATTCACCCCTCCACTTT. Translated, it gives CASSSSPGSYSPLHF.

The CDR3: CASMTLPGNGYTF. As DNA, the CDR3 is TGTGCCAGCATGACCCTCCCAGGGAATGGCTACACCTTC. The chain couples TRBV6-1 to TRBJ1-2, with D possibly matching TRBD1 (5 bases). V lost 7 bases and J 6 bases, leaving 15 bases between the germline ends. Germline V gene data show CDR1 as MNHNS and CDR2 as SASEGT. The CDR3 is made up of 13 amino acids.

This clone was counted only a few times. The V gene is TRBV6-1, the J gene TRBJ1-5, with TRBD1 as a possible D gene (5 bases). The germline CDR1 and CDR2 sequences are MNHNS and SASEGT. V lost 1 base, J lost 0 bases, and 16 bases lay in between. CDR3 length: 18 residues. CDR3 residues: CASSEERQLAYSNQPQHF. The CDR3 nucleotides read TGTGCCAGCAGTGAAGAGCGACAGCTTGCATATAGCAATCAGCCCCAGCATTTT.

This chain uses TRBV5-1 with TRBJ2-1, with D tentatively TRBD1 (6 bases). The CDR3 consists of 15 residues. Trimming shortened V by 0 bases and J by 0 bases, and 7 bases separated the two germline ends. Germline V gene sequence: CDR1 SGHRS, CDR2 YFSETQ. CDR3 in amino acids: CASSLEGGSYNEQFF. DNA of the CDR3: TGCGCCAGCAGCTTGGAAGGGGGCTCCTACAATGAGCAGTTCTTC.

The genes are TRBV5-4 and TRBJ1-1, with 8 bases fitting TRBD1. This CDR3 comprises 15 residues. Germline V gene data show CDR1 as SGHNT and CDR2 as YYREEE (reference sequence). V dropped 2 bases and J dropped 1; count of bases not matched to a gene: 4. This chain's CDR3 is CASSLRQGWNTEAFF. The CDR3, as DNA: TGTGCCAGCAGCTTACGACAGGGGTGGAACACTGAAGCTTTCTTT.

The rearrangement uses TRBV2 and TRBJ2-2; 8 bases line up with TRBD2. CDR1 and CDR2 from the germline V gene are SNHLY and FYNNEI. V lost 5 bases and J lost 3; bases outside the gene matches: 5. The CDR3 covers 15 residues. CDR3 DNA sequence: TGTGCCAGCAGTCGAGCGGGAGTGGACACCGGGGAGCTGTTTTTT. Translated: CASSRAGVDTGELFF.

The chain has TRBV7-2 and TRBJ2-1; 8 bases are shared with TRBD1. The CDR3 has 15 residues. Trimming took 3 bases from V and 6 from J; bases not matched to a gene: 7. The germline CDR1 and CDR2 sequences are SGHTA and FQGNSA. The CDR3 DNA follows: TGTGCCAGCAGCTTTTCCGGGACAGGTATCAATGAGCAGTTCTTC. It translates to CASSFSGTGINEQFF.

The J gene is TRBJ2-1, the V gene TRBV2; D is ambiguous. V was clipped by 8 bases and J by 4 bases, with 6 bases between them. Germline CDR1 is SNHLY and CDR2 is FYNNEI. This CDR3 region has 11 residues. The CDR3 sequence: CASCLYNEQFF. DNA of the CDR3: TGTGCCAGCTGTCTTTACAATGAGCAGTTCTTC.

The chain couples TRBV29-1 to TRBJ1-1; D is undetermined. The germline CDR1 and CDR2 sequences are SQVTM and ANQGSEA. The CDR3 sequence is 10 residues long. Trimming stripped 4 bases from V and 4 bases from J, with 4 bases between. DNA for the CDR3: TGCAGCGTTGGCGGCACTGAAGCTTTCTTT. Amino acids: CSVGGTEAFF.

This clone has a single count. The V and J genes are TRBV11-1 and TRBJ1-1; 7 bases match TRBD1. Germline V lookup: CDR1 SGHAT, CDR2 FQDESV (reference sequence). The junction had 2 bases not matched to a gene; V was cut back by 1 base and J by 9 bases. CDR3 size: 12 residues. CDR3 sequence reads: CASSLGRGQAFF. The CDR3 DNA sequence: TGTGCCAGCAGCTTAGGGAGGGGGCAAGCTTTCTTT.

In this sample, this clone turned up a few times. The chain combines TRBV11-2 with TRBJ1-2, with a weak D call TRBD1 (5 bases). The V end lost 3 bases, the J end lost 2 bases, and 19 bases lay between the germline ends. This CDR3 is 17 amino acids long. The germline V gene encodes CDR1 SGHAT and CDR2 FQNNGV. CDR3 nucleotide sequence: TGTGCCAGCAGCTTTATGGTCCCCGACAGTTCCAACTATGGCTACACCTTC. As protein: CASSFMVPDSSNYGYTF.

With regard to this clone: One end of the junction fails to match germline, which may point to a read error. The chain joins TRBV5-6 to TRBJ2-1; maybe TRBD2 (5 bases). The CDR3 extends over 15 amino acids. Germline CDR1 SGHDT, CDR2 YYEEEE. The CDR3 loop reads CAGSFISGSYNEQFF. The CDR3 nucleotides read TGTGCCGGCAGTTTTATCAGCGGCTCCTACAATGAGCAGTTCTTC.

Written as DNA, the CDR3 is TGCGCCAGCAGCTCCGGGACAGGGGAGACCCAGTACTTC. Its translation: CASSSGTGETQYF. The V and J genes are TRBV5-1 and TRBJ2-7, with TRBD1 matching over 9 bases. Judging by the DNA end, TRBJ2-5 fits better; the J call may be wrong. Germline CDR1 and CDR2: SGHRS and YFSETQ. The CDR3 spans 13 residues.

J is TRBJ2-1 and V is TRBV7-2, with 9 bases fitting TRBD2. The V segment lost 2 bases and the J segment 5 bases; nucleotides outside the gene matches: 7. The CDR3 extends over 16 amino acids. Germline CDR1 reads SGHTA; CDR2 reads FQGNSA. In DNA, the CDR3 is TGTGCCAGCAGCTTACCCCGGACTAGCGAACACAATGAGCAGTTCTTC. Protein: CASSLPRTSEHNEQFF.